Described below is a single TCR beta chain sequence and its context. Its antigen remains unidentified. This sample was included in a study of OX40 agonist ivuxolimab in advanced cancers. This CDR3 comprises 15 residues. CDR1 and CDR2 (germline): SGHVS, FNYEAQ. V was shortened by 2 bases and J by 7 bases, with 12 bases between the two germline ends. Study findings and constraints: The authors did not determine the antigen specificity of the expanded peripheral T cells.

The assay was immunoSEQ multiplex PCR, and TCRdb's table has in-frame clones only and misses some. The repertoire holds about 40,000 clones, with around four fifths as singletons. The chain is built from TRBV7-6 and TRBJ1-6, with D perhaps TRBD1 (5 bases). The receptor was derived from an adult with an advanced solid tumor such as melanoma, head and neck, liver or kidney cancer. Sequenced here: CD4+ or CD8+ T cells sorted from blood, sampled in a trial of the OX40 agonist ivuxolimab. CDR3 protein: CASSLTQGGNSPLHF. Written as DNA, the CDR3 is TGTGCCAGCAGCTTAACGCAGGGAGGCAATTCACCCCTCCACTTT.